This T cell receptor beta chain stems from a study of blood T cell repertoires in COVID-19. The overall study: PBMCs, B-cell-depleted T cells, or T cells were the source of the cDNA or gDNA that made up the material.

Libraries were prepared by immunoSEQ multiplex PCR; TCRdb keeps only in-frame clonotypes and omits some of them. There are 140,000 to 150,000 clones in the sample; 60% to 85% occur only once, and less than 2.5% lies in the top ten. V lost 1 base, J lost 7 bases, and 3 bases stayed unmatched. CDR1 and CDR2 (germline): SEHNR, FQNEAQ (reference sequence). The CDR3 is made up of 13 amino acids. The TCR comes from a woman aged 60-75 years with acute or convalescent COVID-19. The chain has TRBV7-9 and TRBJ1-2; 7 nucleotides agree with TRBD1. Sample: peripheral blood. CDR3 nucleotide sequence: TGTGCCAGCAGCTTAGAAGGGGGCAGTGGCTACACCTTC. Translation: CASSLEGGSGYTF.